A single sample is the source of the 32 T cell receptor beta chains below, sequenced in a study of OX40 agonist ivuxolimab in advanced cancers. The protocol was immunoSEQ multiplex PCR, while the TCRdb copy is restricted to in-frame clones and leaves out a portion. The sample records 39,000 or so clones, 80% to 90% being singletons. The sample consisted of CD4+ or CD8+ T cells sorted from blood, taken in a trial of the OX40 agonist ivuxolimab. These receptors were taken from an adult with an advanced solid tumor such as melanoma, head and neck, liver or kidney cancer.

The chain employs TRBV28 and TRBJ1-6; 10 nucleotides agree with TRBD1. V shed 7 bases, J shed 4 bases, and the junction held 7 bases outside the gene matches. The CDR3 totals 16 residues. In germline, CDR1 is MDHEN, CDR2 SYDVKM. The CDR3 reads CASTEGTGAYNSPLHF. CDR3 DNA: TGTGCCAGCACAGAAGGGACAGGGGCGTATAATTCACCCCTCCACTTT.

The J gene is TRBJ2-3, the V gene TRBV9; 10 positions match TRBD2. The CDR3 consists of 16 residues. With 0 bases clipped from V and 5 bases from J, the junction kept 6 bases outside the gene matches. Germline V lookup: CDR1 SGDLS, CDR2 YYNGEE. The CDR3 here is CASSVALAGVVDTQYF. In nucleotides, the CDR3 is TGTGCCAGCAGCGTAGCTCTAGCGGGAGTGGTAGATACGCAGTATTTT.

This clone has just one count. CDR3 residues: CASRDDRGTDTQYF. The CDR3 DNA sequence: TGTGCCAGTAGGGATGACAGGGGCACAGATACGCAGTATTTT. V is TRBV19 and J is TRBJ2-3; 7 bases match TRBD1. CDR3 length: 14 amino acids. Germline CDR1 LNHDA, CDR2 SQIVND (reference sequence). V lost 6 bases and J lost 1; bases outside the gene matches: 4. Complete variable domain (other parts from reference TRBV19 and TRBJ2-3): DGGITQSPKYLFRKEGQNVTLSCEQNLNHDAMYWYRQDPGQGLRLIYYSQIVNDFQKGDIAEGYSVSREKKESFPLTVTSAQKNPTAFYLCASRDDRGTDTQYFGPGTRLTVL.

The rearrangement uses TRBV4-1 and TRBJ1-5; unclear D gene. The V gene lost 3 bases and the J gene lost 4 bases, with 4 bases spanning the gap. Germline CDR1 reads MGHRA; CDR2 reads YSYEKL. The CDR3 runs 12 residues. The CDR3 is CASSHQNQPQHF. In DNA, the CDR3 is TGCGCCAGCAGCCACCAAAATCAGCCCCAGCATTTT.

The V call is TRBV13, the J call TRBJ2-3, with D uncertain. Trimming removed 5 bases at V and 0 bases at J, with 3 bases between. There are 12 residues in the CDR3. Germline V gene data show CDR1 as PRHDT and CDR2 as FYEKMQ (reference sequence). CDR3: CASSASTDTQYF. In DNA, the CDR3 is TGTGCCAGCAGCGCTAGCACAGATACGCAGTATTTT.

This chain connects TRBV6-5 to TRBJ2-5, with D possibly being TRBD1 or TRBD2 (6 bases each). The germline gives CDR1 MNHEY, CDR2 SVGAGI. Trimming pared 6 bases from V and 2 bases from J, leaving 10 bases between. The CDR3 loop spans 13 amino acids. DNA for the CDR3: TGTGCCAGCAGAGAGGGGGGACAAGAGACCCAGTACTTC. It is translated as CASREGGQETQYF.

V is TRBV6-5 and J is TRBJ1-5; no clear D. The CDR3 loop spans 15 amino acids. The germline V gene encodes CDR1 MNHEY and CDR2 SVGAGI. The V end lost 6 bases, the J end lost 0 bases, and 12 bases lay between the germline ends. The CDR3: CASRDGSYSNQPQHF. In nucleotides, the CDR3 is TGTGCCAGCAGAGACGGAAGCTATAGCAATCAGCCCCAGCATTTT.

The V and J genes are TRBV2 and TRBJ1-5; D gene unclear. Germline V gene sequence: CDR1 SNHLY, CDR2 FYNNEI. The CDR3 is 12 residues long. Deletions cut 7 bases from V and 6 bases from J, with 10 bases between. The CDR3 DNA reads as TGTGCCAGCACTATAACGGGTCAGCCCCAGCATTTT. Protein: CASTITGQPQHF. The full variable domain, with the rest looked up from reference TRBV2 and TRBJ1-5, is EPEVTQTPSHQVTQMGQEVILRCVPISNHLYFYWYRQILGQKVEFLVSFYNNEISEKSEIFDDQFSVERPDGSNFTLKIRSTKLEDSAMYFCASTITGQPQHFGDGTRLSIL.

The V gene is TRBV28, the J gene TRBJ2-6; no clear D. Per the germline V gene, CDR1 is MDHEN and CDR2 is SYDVKM. V was trimmed by 6 bases and J by 0 bases, leaving 6 bases between them. The CDR3 contains 14 residues. For the CDR3, the DNA is TGTGCCAGCAGATACACCTCTGGGGCCAACGTCCTGACTTTC. Its protein product is CASRYTSGANVLTF.

The chain uses TRBV19 and TRBJ2-7; either TRBD1 or TRBD2 may fit D (5 bases each). The V end was cut by 3 bases, the J end by 3 bases, with 12 bases between. The germline gives CDR1 LNHDA, CDR2 SQIVND (reference sequence). The CDR3 has 14 residues. The CDR3 reads CASSIRDPDYEQYF. The CDR3 DNA sequence: TGTGCCAGTAGTATTAGGGACCCAGACTACGAGCAGTACTTC.

This clone was recorded many times. This chain joins TRBV4-1 and TRBJ2-7; D could derive from TRBD1 or TRBD2 (6 bases each). Trimming cost V 2 bases and J 0 bases, with 14 bases left between them. Germline V CDR1 and CDR2: MGHRA, YSYEKL. This CDR3 contains 16 residues. In DNA form, the CDR3 reads TGCGCCAGCAGCCAAAAAGCCGGGGGCCTCTCCTACGAGCAGTACTTC. It specifies CASSQKAGGLSYEQYF.

CDR3 residues: CASSLRGRGLAETQYF. The CDR3 bases are TGTGCCAGCAGCTTAAGGGGCAGGGGGCTGGCGGAGACCCAGTACTTC. V and J are TRBV11-2 and TRBJ2-5; 8 bases are shared with TRBD1. The CDR3 has 16 amino acids. CDR1 and CDR2 from the germline V gene are SGHAT and FQNNGV. V gave up 2 bases and J gave up 5 bases; unmatched junction bases: 10. Complete variable domain (other parts from reference TRBV11-2 and TRBJ2-5): EAGVAQSPRYKIIEKRQSVAFWCNPISGHATLYWYQQILGQGPKLLIQFQNNGVVDDSQLPKDRFSAERLKGVDSTLKIQPAKLEDSAVYLCASSLRGRGLAETQYFGPGTRLLVL.

This clone was recorded once. This rearrangement joins TRBV5-8 to TRBJ1-2, with 7 bases matching TRBD1. The germline V gene has CDR1 SGHTS and CDR2 YDEGEE. This CDR3 has 13 amino acids. Losses at the gene ends were 4 bases for V and 8 bases for J; bases not matched to a gene: 8. CDR3 DNA: TGTGCCAGCAGCCCGGGACAGCCGGGGGGCTACACCTTC. Translated, it gives CASSPGQPGGYTF.

The chain is built from TRBV2 and TRBJ2-5, with D hard to call. Trimming pared 1 base from V and 5 bases from J, leaving 5 bases between. Germline V gene sequence: CDR1 SNHLY, CDR2 FYNNEI. The CDR3 extends over 12 amino acids. CDR3 DNA sequence: TGTGCCAGCAGTGAAGAGGTTGAGACCCAGTACTTC. This sequence encodes CASSEEVETQYF.

The chain combines TRBV18 with TRBJ2-3; 9 positions match TRBD1. Trimming cost V 6 bases and J 5 bases; bases outside gene matches: 9. The CDR3 totals 15 residues. Germline V gives CDR1 KGHSH, CDR2 LQKENI. The CDR3 coding sequence is TGTGCCAGCTCCCCCGGGACAGGGATGGGAGATACGCAGTATTTT. Its translation is CASSPGTGMGDTQYF.

The rearrangement joins TRBV9 to TRBJ2-3; 8 bases are shared with TRBD2. In germline, CDR1 is SGDLS, CDR2 YYNGEE. V lost 4 bases and J lost 5; bases outside the gene matches: 6. The CDR3 loop spans 14 amino acids. The CDR3 DNA follows: TGTGCCAGCAGCCCCGGGGGGGCCGTAGATACGCAGTATTTT. Protein product: CASSPGGAVDTQYF.

The chain links TRBV6-1 to TRBJ1-5; D is unresolved. Trimming removed 9 bases at V and 9 bases at J, with 15 bases between. This CDR3 contains 12 residues. Germline V lookup: CDR1 MNHNS, CDR2 SASEGT. The CDR3 region is CASSLDRGPQHF. In DNA form, the CDR3 reads TGTGCCAGTTCCCTAGATCGGGGGCCCCAGCATTTT.

V and J are TRBV6-1 and TRBJ2-2; TRBD2 is a possible D gene (7 bases). Trimming stripped 8 bases from V and 6 bases from J, with 16 bases between. The CDR3 is made up of 14 amino acids. Germline loops: CDR1 MNHNS, CDR2 SASEGT. This CDR3 is CASERSRGPGELFF. The CDR3 DNA follows: TGTGCCAGCGAACGTTCGCGGGGGCCCGGGGAGCTGTTTTTT.

The V gene is TRBV18, the J gene TRBJ2-3, with D possibly matching TRBD1 (6 bases). In germline, CDR1 is KGHSH, CDR2 LQKENI. Trimming left V 2 bases short and J 5 bases short, with 11 bases between. The CDR3 extends over 14 amino acids. The DNA of the CDR3 is TGTGCCAGCTCACCAGCAGGGGTAGGAGATACGCAGTATTTT. Encoded protein: CASSPAGVGDTQYF.

CDR3 region: CASSLLTGGRETQYF. CDR3 sequence (DNA): TGTGCCAGCAGCTTGCTGACGGGAGGGCGTGAGACCCAGTACTTC. This rearrangement joins TRBV5-6 to TRBJ2-5; 8 bases are shared with TRBD2. Germline V gene data show CDR1 as SGHDT and CDR2 as YYEEEE. The length of the CDR3 is 15 residues. The V and J ends lost 1 base and 5 bases, in that order; junction bases with no gene match: 7.

This clone was observed once. J is TRBJ2-7 and V is TRBV7-2; TRBD2 is a possible D gene (5 bases). Trimming shortened V by 3 bases and J by 0 bases, and 9 bases separated the two germline ends. CDR1 and CDR2 from the germline V gene are SGHTA and FQGNSA. CDR3 length: 14 residues. This CDR3 reads CASSFSSNSYEQYF. Here the CDR3 DNA reads TGTGCCAGCAGCTTCTCTAGCAACTCCTACGAGCAGTACTTC.

This chain uses TRBV5-1 with TRBJ2-1; 7 bases fit TRBD2. Trimming cost V 4 bases and J 8 bases; bases outside gene matches: 12. Per germline, CDR1 SGHRS and CDR2 YFSETQ. The CDR3 totals 15 residues. The CDR3 DNA reads as TGCGCCAGCAGCCCGCCCCGAGGGGAGGGTGATGAGCAGTTCTTC. Protein: CASSPPRGEGDEQFF.

V and J are TRBV25-1 and TRBJ2-1, with TRBD1 matching 8 bases. CDR3 size: 16 residues. Germline CDR1 is MGHDK and CDR2 is SYGVNS. The V gene end was trimmed by 3 bases and the J gene end by 5 bases; junction bases not matched to a gene: 9. CDR3 residues: CASSDPDRGGNNEQFF. CDR3 sequence (DNA): TGTGCCAGCAGTGACCCTGACAGGGGCGGGAACAATGAGCAGTTCTTC.

The genes are TRBV7-3 and TRBJ2-5; 10 bases map to TRBD1. CDR1 and CDR2 from the germline V gene are SGHTA and FQGTGA. The V and J ends lost 4 bases and 4 bases, in that order; junction bases with no gene match: 6. This CDR3 contains 15 residues. CDR3: CASSWGTGEGETQYF. In nucleotides, the CDR3 is TGTGCCAGCAGCTGGGGGACAGGGGAAGGAGAGACCCAGTACTTC.

V is TRBV4-2 and J is TRBJ1-3, with 7 bases aligning to TRBD1. Trimming at V came to 0 bases and at J to 4 bases, leaving 3 bases not matched to a gene. The germline CDR1 and CDR2 sequences are LGHNA and YNFKEQ. The length of the CDR3 is 15 residues. The CDR3 nucleotides read TGTGCCAGCAGCCAAGAAGGGGGACAGGGAAACACCATATATTTT. Residues: CASSQEGGQGNTIYF.

The rearrangement links TRBV2 to TRBJ2-5; D might be TRBD1 or TRBD2, each matching 5 bases. Germline V gives CDR1 SNHLY, CDR2 FYNNEI. Trimming shortened V by 7 bases and J by 5 bases, and 14 bases separated the two germline ends. This CDR3 spans 13 amino acids. The CDR3 here is CASKYEEGETQYF. The CDR3 DNA sequence: TGTGCCAGCAAATATGAAGAGGGGGAGACCCAGTACTTC.

CDR3 sequence (DNA): TGTGCCAGCAGTCGGGACTCGTTCTCCTACGAGCAGTACTTC. Protein: CASSRDSFSYEQYF. This chain joins TRBV6-1 and TRBJ2-7; TRBD2 might be the D (6 bases). This CDR3 has 14 amino acids. The germline V gene encodes CDR1 MNHNS and CDR2 SASEGT. V was cut by 5 bases and J by 0 bases, with 11 bases left in between.

The chain has TRBV5-4 and TRBJ2-5; D is ambiguous. With 6 bases removed from V and 2 bases from J, the gap between germline ends came to 8 bases. Germline values: CDR1 SGHNT, CDR2 YYREEE (reference sequence). The CDR3 extends over 12 amino acids. CDR3 residues: CASKGQQETQYF. In DNA, the CDR3 is TGTGCCAGCAAAGGGCAGCAAGAGACCCAGTACTTC.

The rearrangement uses TRBV15 and TRBJ2-1; TRBD2 might be the D (6 bases). The CDR3 covers 18 residues. Germline V lookup: CDR1 LNHNV, CDR2 YYDKDF (reference sequence). Trimming stripped 3 bases from V and 1 base from J, with 19 bases between. The CDR3 nucleotides are TGTGCCACCAGCAGGAGAGTGGCGGGGACGGATTCCTACAATGAGCAGTTCTTC. This translates into CATSRRVAGTDSYNEQFF.

The chain couples TRBV11-2 to TRBJ2-7; D remains ambiguous. Between the trimmed V and J ends, which lost 4 bases and 0 bases, there was a span of 4 bases. The germline gives CDR1 SGHAT, CDR2 FQNNGV. The CDR3 covers 12 residues. The CDR3 sequence: CASSSSSYEQYF. The CDR3 DNA sequence: TGTGCCAGCAGCTCCAGCTCCTACGAGCAGTACTTC.

The gene calls are TRBV7-8 and TRBJ2-1, with 8 bases lining up with TRBD1. The germline CDR1 and CDR2 sequences are SGHVS and FQNEAQ. The CDR3 loop spans 15 amino acids. The J segment lost 3 bases and the V segment lost 5 bases, leaving 6 bases of the junction unmatched. The CDR3 DNA reads as TGTGCCAGCAGCCCGACAGGGGTAGGCTACAATGAGCAGTTCTTC. It specifies CASSPTGVGYNEQFF.

This clone was seen only once. The J gene is TRBJ2-7, the V gene TRBV6-1, with D perhaps TRBD1 (6 bases). The V end was cut by 2 bases, the J end by 3 bases, with 11 bases between. This CDR3 comprises 14 residues. Per the germline V gene, CDR1 is MNHNS and CDR2 is SASEGT. The CDR3 DNA sequence: TGTGCCAGCAGTGAACAAGGGGGTCTCTACGAGCAGTACTTC. Residues: CASSEQGGLYEQYF.